Listed below are T cell receptor beta chains from one sample, sequenced in a study of post-analysis software for immune sequencing data. TCRdb re-called the PCR reads with MiXCR, one entry per CDR3 protein. The sample includes hundreds of thousands of distinct CDR3 sequences, around 40% of them seen just once. Sequenced input: blood. The receptors derive from a girl aged 5-17 years with multiple sclerosis. Each CDR3 is given without its conserved first and last residue.

v_call	j_call	cdr3_aa
TRBV6-2/TRBV6-3	TRBJ2-4	ASSYGGTRGEQY
TRBV7-9	TRBJ2-2	ASSFGSASNTGELF
TRBV20-1	TRBJ2-1	SAPPSGRSNEQF
TRBV28	TRBJ2-5	ASNAGTRVETQY
TRBV7-9	.	ASSLEGVGTQY
TRBV29-1	TRBJ2-3	GVDSRLAGSTDTQY
TRBV7-3	TRBJ2-6	ASSLTGDRSSSGANVLT
TRBV6-5	TRBJ2-5	ASSYRRGHIGPETQY
TRBV20-1	TRBJ2-1	SRRGLAGDEQF
TRBV29-1	TRBJ1-2	SVVAAYGYT
TRBV7-2	TRBJ2-5	ASSVNRDTQETQY
TRBV24-1	TRBJ2-5	ATSGLGGRSNEQY
TRBV14	TRBJ2-3	ASSQTLAVPDTQY
TRBV6-6	TRBJ2-3	ASSYPLAGGRDTQY
TRBV4-1	TRBJ2-3	ASSLETSEGTDTQY
TRBV6-6	TRBJ2-1	ASSYSGAHEQF
TRBV28	TRBJ2-4	ASSTRGSKNIQY
TRBV7-2	TRBJ2-3	ASSHAQTGHTDTQY
TRBV24-1	TRBJ2-3	ATSDSMRLGTQY
TRBV10-3	TRBJ1-5	AISEEYSNRPQH
TRBV6-5	TRBJ1-5	ASGAGGLGGNQPQH
TRBV5-1	TRBJ2-3	ASSLDGRIITDTQY
TRBV28	TRBJ1-1	ASSTGLKNAEAF
TRBV12-3/TRBV12-4	TRBJ1-3	ASSSPTGGYTIY